Listed here is a single T cell receptor (beta chain). Primers for the PCR totalled 60 Vbeta and 13 Jbeta. Produced via immunoSEQ multiplex PCR; TCRdb's table is partial and in-frame only. The sample has roughly 89,000 clones, 75% to 85% seen once; the top ten hold 2% to 2.5%. The sample belongs to a study of cytomegalovirus exposure and HLA in healthy donors. Study context: Some 85 million unique TCRs, all from HLA-typed donors, were included in an early release of the data. Among about 380 genotyped donors, 80% to 90% fell in the Caucasian-associated ancestry cluster.

The CDR3 has 19 amino acids. CDR1 is SNHLY and CDR2 is FYNNEI in the germline V gene. V lost 6 bases and J lost 7; bases outside the gene matches: 19. At sampling all donors were nominally healthy, likely with unrecorded immune exposures. This receptor was identified in a man between 18 and 35 years old in good health and CMV-seronegative. V and J are TRBV2 and TRBJ1-4, with 11 bases that match TRBD1. The sample consisted of PBMCs. CDR3 loop: CASSATRDRGIVFSEKLFF. CDR3 nucleotides: TGTGCCAGCAGCGCAACCCGGGACAGGGGGATTGTATTTAGTGAAAAACTGTTTTTT. The full variable domain, with the rest looked up from reference TRBV2 and TRBJ1-4, is EPEVTQTPSHQVTQMGQEVILRCVPISNHLYFYWYRQILGQKVEFLVSFYNNEISEKSEIFDDQFSVERPDGSNFTLKIRSTKLEDSAMYFCASSATRDRGIVFSEKLFFGSGTQLSVL.